This TCR beta chain was recorded in a study of CD4 T cells in relation to SARS-CoV-2 and coronaviruses. At the level of the study: ViraFEST: approximately 10-day antigen culture of PBMCs, then TCR beta CDR3 sequencing.

To note about this clone: Its antigen is undetermined.

Germline values: CDR1 MNHEY, CDR2 SVGAGI. This CDR3 region has 13 residues. V lost 6 bases, J lost 5 bases, and 6 bases stayed unmatched. Method: immunoSEQ multiplex PCR; TCRdb's copy keeps in-frame clones and lacks some. The sample has about 26,000 clones, around 76% seen once. Points from the study as a whole: In around three fifths of donors, memory CD4+ clonotypes crossrecognized SARS-CoV-2 and at least one common cold coronavirus spike. No donor gave both pre-pandemic and post-infection samples.

Unexposed donor CD4+ T cells date from 2011-2018, before the COVID-19 pandemic. Isolation of CD4+ T cells took place after about eleven days in culture. Cells permitting, SARS-CoV-2 S/N and four cold-coronavirus spikes were tested on unexposed-donor CD4+ T cells. V usage is TRBV6-5 and J usage is TRBJ2-5; TRBD2 matches at 7 bases. The clonotype originates from a human donor in good health. Sequenced sample: CD4+ T cells from PBMCs, cultured in vitro. CDR3 coding DNA: TGTGCCAGCAGGCGGGAGAGCTGGGAGACCCAGTACTTC. Residues: CASRRESWETQYF.